Only a few counts were recorded for the clone carrying this TCR beta chain. This sample is drawn from a study of tumour-infiltrating T cells in Burkitt lymphoma. TCRdb's copy holds only in-frame clones and misses some; the assay was immunoSEQ multiplex PCR. The sample shows 2,000 to 2,500 clones, around 24% of them seen only once. The V end lost 5 bases, the J end lost 7 bases, and 15 bases lay between the germline ends. Per the germline V gene, CDR1 is SQVTM and CDR2 is ANQGSEA. CDR3 size: 14 residues. V and J are TRBV29-1 and TRBJ1-6; D is perhaps TRBD1 (5 bases). Material: tumor tissue from a relapse. The origin of this receptor is a human donor with relapsed Burkitt lymphoma. Some clones in this sample may be carry-over from other donors' samples. Here the CDR3 DNA reads TGCAGCGTTCTTACCGGGACCGAGAATTCACCCCTCCACTTT. Translating gives CSVLTGTENSPLHF.